A selection of T cell receptor beta chains follows, all from one sample in a study of blood T cell repertoires in COVID-19. Assay: immunoSEQ multiplex PCR; the TCRdb copy retains only in-frame clones and omits some. The table includes about 120,000 clones, over 65% detected once. The sequenced sample was peripheral blood. All receptors derive from a woman between 40 and 50 years old with acute or convalescent COVID-19. Each CDR3 is given with its conserved first and last residue. D genes are given only for firm matches.

v_gene	j_gene	d_gene	CDR3nt	CDR3aa
TRBV5-4	TRBJ1-3	NA	TGTGCCAGCAGCGCGGGGGAACCGGGACGCAACTCTGGAAACACCATATATTTT	CASSAGEPGRNSGNTIYF
TRBV6-6	TRBJ2-3	NA	TGTGCCAGTAGCGAGCCCGCCCACACGCAGTATTTT	CASSEPAHTQYF
TRBV4-2	TRBJ2-3	TRBD2	TGTGCCAGCAGCCAAGATGCTAGCGGGGGGCTCACAGATACGCAGTATTTT	CASSQDASGGLTDTQYF
TRBV19	TRBJ2-7	TRBD1	TGTGCCAGTAGTATGGCAGGGGGCCTGTGGGAGCAGTACTTC	CASSMAGGLWEQYF
TRBV5-4	TRBJ1-1	TRBD1	TGTGCCAGCAGCCGGGGACAGGGGAGGGACACTGAAGCTTTCTTT	CASSRGQGRDTEAFF
TRBV7-9	TRBJ2-2	TRBD1	TGTGCCAGCAGCTTAGCGCCGGGACAGGGATACACCGGGGAGCTGTTTTTT	CASSLAPGQGYTGELFF
TRBV15	TRBJ1-1	TRBD1	TGTGCCACGGCTACGGGACAGCTTAAGATGAACACTGAAGCTTTCTTT	CATATGQLKMNTEAFF
TRBV3-1/TRBV3-2	TRBJ1-5	NA	TGTGCCAGCAGCCAAGATGGGGCAGGACATCAGCCCCAGCATTTT	CASSQDGAGHQPQHF
TRBV5-8	TRBJ1-6	NA	TGTGCCAGCAGCTTGCGCGGCAGTAACAATTCACCCCTCCACTTT	CASSLRGSNNSPLHF
TRBV7-6	TRBJ2-5	TRBD2	TGTGCCAGCGGAACTAGCGGGGTCCAAGAGACCCAGTACTTC	CASGTSGVQETQYF
TRBV3-1/TRBV3-2	TRBJ1-1	NA	TGTGCCAGCAGCCAAGGTTTACCGGGGAACACTGAAGCTTTCTTT	CASSQGLPGNTEAFF
TRBV19	TRBJ1-1	NA	TGTACCAGTAGTCCGTTAGACAGGTTGGAAGCTTTCTTT	CTSSPLDRLEAFF
TRBV6-5	TRBJ1-6	NA	TGTGCCAGCAGTTACTCGAGGGCAGGGGATAATTCACCCCTCCACTTT	CASSYSRAGDNSPLHF
TRBV6-4	TRBJ2-3	TRBD2	TGTGCCAGCAGTGACTCCGCTAGCGGGGGGGCAGATACGCAGTATTTT	CASSDSASGGADTQYF
TRBV29-1	TRBJ2-1	TRBD2	TGCAGCGTTGAGAGGACTAGCGCAGATGAGCAGTTCTTC	CSVERTSADEQFF
TRBV19	TRBJ1-2	TRBD1	TGTGCCAGTAATAACAGGGGAGCGGGCTATGGCTACACCTTC	CASNNRGAGYGYTF
TRBV9	TRBJ1-1	NA	TGTGCCAGCAGCGTAGGAGATCGCGCCTCTGAAGCTTTCTTT	CASSVGDRASEAFF
TRBV6-5	TRBJ1-1	NA	TGTGCCAGCAGTTACTCTAACAAGAGGCGCACTGAAGCTTTCTTT	CASSYSNKRRTEAFF
TRBV28	TRBJ1-3	NA	TGTGCCACCGAAGAGGAAGGGAGGACCATATATTTT	CATEEEGRTIYF
TRBV19	TRBJ1-6	TRBD1	TGTGCCAGTAGTATAAGTCCCTCAGGGGGCGGTTCACCCCTCCACTTT	CASSISPSGGGSPLHF
TRBV18	TRBJ1-1	NA	TGTGCCAGCTCAGAACGAATGGAGACTGAAGCTTTCTTT	CASSERMETEAFF
TRBV30	TRBJ2-1	TRBD2	TGTGCCTGGAGCGGGGGGGCCGTCTATGAGCAGTTCTTC	CAWSGGAVYEQFF